These T cell receptor beta chains were read from a single sample in a study of blood T cell repertoires in COVID-19. TCRdb's table, derived via immunoSEQ multiplex PCR, lists solely in-frame clones and lacks some. The sample has 400,000 to 450,000 clones, 85% to 90% seen once. Sequencing input: PBMCs or T cells enriched from blood (not recorded which). The receptors shown here come from a man aged 25-40 years who had recovered from COVID-19. The CDR3 runs from the conserved cysteine through the conserved F or W. A D gene is named only where the DNA matches it firmly.

J: TRBJ2-7
V: TRBV28
D: NA
CDR3: CASSSHGQPEQYF

J: TRBJ1-3
V: TRBV5-1
D: NA
CDR3: CASQKGSGNTIYF

J: TRBJ2-1
V: TRBV5-1
D: TRBD2
CDR3: CASSLDRGRAGNEQFF

J: TRBJ2-2
V: TRBV9
D: NA
CDR3: CASSAGFLTGELFF

J: TRBJ2-7
V: TRBV27
D: TRBD1
CDR3: CARKTGSTYEQYF

J: TRBJ1-1
V: TRBV12-5
D: NA
CDR3: CASGFGIAGTEAFF

J: TRBJ2-1
V: TRBV7-3
D: TRBD2
CDR3: CASSLQAGDGEQFF

J: TRBJ2-3
V: TRBV2
D: TRBD2
CDR3: CASRWRELDTQYF

J: TRBJ2-7
V: TRBV2
D: NA
CDR3: CASTRLAYEQYF

J: TRBJ1-4
V: TRBV28
D: NA
CDR3: CASSTAQGPHEKLFF

J: TRBJ2-3
V: TRBV18
D: NA
CDR3: CASSPPRLQDTQYF

J: TRBJ1-1
V: TRBV2
D: NA
CDR3: CASSPGSQNTEAFF

J: TRBJ2-3
V: TRBV28
D: TRBD1
CDR3: CASSFPYRGAGTDTQYF

J: TRBJ2-1
V: TRBV30
D: TRBD2
CDR3: CAWSALLANNEQFF

J: TRBJ2-1
V: TRBV2
D: TRBD1
CDR3: CASSEAQGAGNEQFF

J: TRBJ1-1
V: TRBV12-5
D: NA
CDR3: CATSTPVRGTEAFF

J: TRBJ1-1
V: TRBV19
D: NA
CDR3: CASSIGALMNTEAFF

J: TRBJ2-5
V: TRBV5-1
D: NA
CDR3: CASSLESAQETQYF

J: TRBJ1-2
V: TRBV7-2
D: TRBD1
CDR3: CASSLRTGANYGYTF

J: TRBJ1-2
V: TRBV5-1
D: NA
CDR3: CASSLADSGTGGYTF

J: TRBJ2-2
V: TRBV11-2
D: NA
CDR3: CASSLFSTSLTGELFF

J: TRBJ1-2
V: TRBV28
D: NA
CDR3: CASSLSQGRPYGYTF

J: TRBJ1-2
V: TRBV29-1
D: TRBD1
CDR3: CSVPGGLQGAPSGYTF

J: TRBJ1-2
V: TRBV18
D: TRBD1
CDR3: CASSPEGAYGYTF

J: TRBJ1-2
V: TRBV2
D: NA
CDR3: CASSDETVYGYTF

J: TRBJ2-1
V: TRBV19
D: TRBD2
CDR3: CASTGLAENYNEQFF

J: TRBJ2-1
V: TRBV30
D: TRBD1
CDR3: CAWTWTGYNEQFF

J: TRBJ2-4
V: TRBV29-1
D: NA
CDR3: CSVEGPLQGRSSIQYF

J: TRBJ1-1
V: TRBV28
D: TRBD1
CDR3: CASSLGTGRNTEAFF

J: TRBJ1-1
V: TRBV18
D: TRBD1
CDR3: CASSPRQGTEAFF

J: TRBJ1-2
V: TRBV29-1
D: NA
CDR3: CSVGGTPDRGYTF

J: TRBJ2-6
V: TRBV2
D: TRBD1
CDR3: CASSEERDSTISGANVLTF

J: TRBJ2-7
V: TRBV25-1
D: TRBD2
CDR3: CASGLAGSYEQYF

J: TRBJ2-5
V: TRBV5-6
D: TRBD2
CDR3: CASSLRSGSGRPQETQYF

J: TRBJ1-2
V: TRBV29-1
D: NA
CDR3: CSVRDNNYGYTF

J: TRBJ1-1
V: TRBV10-3
D: NA
CDR3: CAISVGGSTEAFF

J: TRBJ2-1
V: TRBV11-2
D: TRBD2
CDR3: CASSFSTLTLAGNNEQFF

J: TRBJ1-1
V: TRBV29-1
D: NA
CDR3: CSVELAGSGTEAFF

J: TRBJ2-1
V: TRBV19
D: TRBD2
CDR3: CASSGGGRAGNEQFF

J: TRBJ1-2
V: TRBV7-9
D: NA
CDR3: CASSLPGNYGYTF